This passage covers 2 T cell receptor beta chains from one sample sequenced in a study of T cells in Graves' hyperthyroidism and ophthalmopathy. What was amplified from RNA transcripts were TCR beta CDR3 regions. The HTBI primer set drove a first-round RT-PCR of the TCR CDR3. TCRdb recomputed calls from the multiplex PCR reads with MiXCR, one row per CDR3 protein. The repertoire holds hundreds of thousands of distinct CDR3 sequences, over 35% seen once, with roughly 8.3% in the top ten. The sample comprised blood. The receptors come from a man aged 18 to 30 with Graves' hyperthyroidism.

CDR3 region: CASSFSQGAFSEAFF. The CDR3 DNA follows: TGTGCCAGCAGCTTCAGCCAGGGGGCCTTTAGTGAAGCTTTCTTT. The V call is TRBV7-9, the J call TRBJ1-1, with 8 positions matching TRBD1. This CDR3 comprises 15 residues. V lost 3 bases to trimming and J lost 7 bases; unmatched junction nucleotides: 10. Germline loops: CDR1 SEHNR, CDR2 FQNEAQ (reference sequence).

This clonotype was detected many times. V usage is TRBV29-1 and J usage is TRBJ2-6; tentative D call: TRBD1 (6 bases). The germline V gene encodes CDR1 SQVTM and CDR2 ANQGSEA. Trimming removed 1 base from V and 4 bases from J, with 11 bases in between. The CDR3 covers 15 residues. CDR3 residues: CSVEGTDSGANVLTF. CDR3 DNA sequence: TGCAGCGTTGAAGGGACAGATTCGGGGGCCAACGTCCTGACTTTC.